Listed below are T cell receptor beta chains from one sample, sequenced in a study of T cell repertoires in cytomegalovirus infection. TCRdb reprocessed the reads via MiXCR and lists one record per CDR3 protein. The table includes 300,000 or so distinct CDR3 sequences, roughly 26% detected once. Source material: PBMCs. The receptors here all came from a human donor in good health (CMV status not recorded). Some clones in this sample may be carry-over from other donors' samples. Each CDR3 is given with its conserved first and last residue. A D gene is named only where the DNA matches it firmly. Size is omitted from some rows. Given values are once, few, many or a class for expanded clones.

>TRBJ1-1|TRBV2|.|.
CASRQGAEAFF
TGTGCCAGCAGGCAAGGGGCTGAAGCTTTCTTT
>TRBJ1-1|TRBV28|.|.
CASSLGVPEAFF
TGTGCCAGCAGTCTAGGTGTGCCTGAAGCTTTCTTT
>TRBJ2-7|TRBV6-2/TRBV6-3|.|few
CASSYSGTTYEQYF
TGTGCCAGCAGTTACTCGGGGACAACCTACGAGCAGTACTTC
>TRBJ1-2|TRBV7-3|.|few
CASSNGAGGGYTF
TGTGCCAGCAGCAATGGGGCGGGGGGAGGCTACACCTTC
>TRBJ2-7|TRBV19|TRBD2|few
CASKFPSGDEQYF
TGTGCCAGTAAGTTCCCTAGCGGGGACGAGCAGTACTTC
>TRBJ1-2|TRBV10-3|.|few
CAISESLDYGYTF
TGTGCCATCAGTGAGTCTCTGGACTATGGCTACACCTTC
>TRBJ2-2|TRBV7-2|.|.
CASSLYQGRTGELFF
TGTGCCAGCAGCTTATATCAGGGGCGGACCGGGGAGCTGTTTTTT
>TRBJ1-2|TRBV7-2|.|many
CASSLVGLGSSYGYTF
TGTGCCAGCAGCTTAGTTGGATTAGGGTCTAGCTATGGCTACACCTTC
>TRBJ2-2|TRBV28|.|many
CASSFPGGTGELFF
TGTGCCAGCAGTTTCCCAGGGGGGACCGGGGAGCTGTTTTTT
>TRBJ1-2|TRBV28|.|.
CASQGRYGYTF
TGTGCCAGCCAAGGGAGGTATGGCTACACCTTC
>TRBJ2-7|TRBV19|.|many
CASTLLDCWGEQYF
TGTGCCAGTACCCTCCTGGATTGTTGGGGCGAGCAGTACTTC
>TRBJ2-5|TRBV7-2|TRBD2|few
CASSSRTSGFWETQYF
TGTGCCAGCAGCTCCAGGACTAGCGGGTTTTGGGAGACCCAGTACTTC
>TRBJ2-3|TRBV6-1|.|many
CASSPPSGTPTDTQYF
TGTGCCAGCAGTCCCCCGTCCGGGACTCCCACAGATACGCAGTATTTT
>TRBJ2-5|TRBV12-3/TRBV12-4|TRBD2|.
CASRSLAGGGETQYF
TGTGCCAGCAGGTCGCTAGCGGGAGGGGGTGAGACCCAGTACTTC
>TRBJ1-5|TRBV20-1|.|few
CSARPWGVSNQPQHF
TGCAGTGCTAGACCCTGGGGGGTTAGCAATCAGCCCCAGCATTTT
>TRBJ2-2|TRBV15|.|.
CATSRAGTGELFF
TGTGCCACCAGCAGAGCTGGAACCGGGGAGCTGTTTTTT
>TRBJ1-1|TRBV18|TRBD1|few
CASSPPGWAGGTNTEAFF
TGTGCCAGCTCACCACCTGGTTGGGCAGGGGGGACGAACACTGAAGCTTTCTTT
>TRBJ2-1|TRBV29-1|.|.
CSVQRLPRLYNEQFF
TGCAGCGTCCAAAGATTGCCCCGTCTATATAATGAGCAGTTCTTC
>TRBJ2-3|TRBV7-9|.|many
CASSFSALTDTQYF
TGTGCCAGCAGCTTCAGCGCCCTCACAGATACGCAGTATTTT
>TRBJ1-4|TRBV5-4|TRBD1|.
CASSAAGTGDSEKLFF
TGTGCCAGCAGCGCTGCCGGGACAGGGGATTCTGAAAAACTGTTTTTT